This passage covers 27 T cell receptor beta chains from one sample sequenced in a study of cytomegalovirus exposure and HLA in healthy donors. Both 60 Vbeta primers and 13 Jbeta primers went into the PCR. The data were produced by immunoSEQ multiplex PCR, yet TCRdb's version contains in-frame clones alone and is incomplete. This sample has some 200,000 clones, with almost 70% found just once. Sample: PBMCs. Receptors originate from a man aged 35 to 55 in good health and CMV-seropositive.

V is TRBV29-1 and J is TRBJ2-6; TRBD2 is a possible D gene (5 bases). V dropped 5 bases and J dropped 3 bases, with 8 bases sitting between them. This CDR3 has 13 residues. Germline assignment: CDR1 SQVTM and CDR2 ANQGSEA. The CDR3 DNA reads TGCAGCGTTACTAGTAGTGGGGCCAACGTCCTGACTTTC. It specifies CSVTSSGANVLTF.

J is TRBJ1-6 and V is TRBV6-1, with 10 bases that match TRBD1. Trimming removed 6 bases from V and 7 bases from J; junction bases left unmatched: 3. The CDR3 loop spans 14 amino acids. In germline, CDR1 is MNHNS, CDR2 SASEGT. CDR3 coding DNA: TGTGCCAGCAGGCCGGGACAGGGGAATTCACCCCTCCACTTT. Translating it yields CASRPGQGNSPLHF.

V is TRBV5-4 and J is TRBJ1-6; 11 bases match TRBD1. The CDR3 covers 16 residues. Germline V gene sequence: CDR1 SGHNT, CDR2 YYREEE (reference sequence). The trim removed 6 bases at V and 8 bases at J, leaving 10 bases unmatched. CDR3 nucleotides: TGTGCCAGCACCGAATGGGTGGGACAGGGGGATTCACCCCTCCACTTT. Protein sequence: CASTEWVGQGDSPLHF.

The chain links TRBV2 to TRBJ2-3; no definite D call. The CDR3 has 14 residues. Between the trimmed V and J ends, which lost 0 bases and 4 bases, there was a span of 8 bases. CDR1 is SNHLY and CDR2 is FYNNEI in the germline V gene. CDR3 DNA: TGTGCCAGCAGTGAAGCGCTTCGGGCAGATACGCAGTATTTT. Its protein product is CASSEALRADTQYF.

The chain couples TRBV28 to TRBJ2-1, with unresolved D. V lost 4 bases to trimming and J lost 0 bases, with 13 bases between them. CDR3 length: 16 amino acids. CDR1 and CDR2 from the germline V gene are MDHEN and SYDVKM. CDR3 loop: CASSSVTESSYNEQFF. In nucleotides, the CDR3 is TGTGCCAGCAGTTCCGTGACGGAGAGCTCCTACAATGAGCAGTTCTTC. Full variable domain (outside the CDR3, taken from reference TRBV28 and TRBJ2-1): DVKVTQSSRYLVKRTGEKVFLECVQDMDHENMFWYRQDPGLGLRLIYFSYDVKMKEKGDIPEGYSVSREKKERFSLILESASTNQTSMYLCASSSVTESSYNEQFFGPGTRLTVL.

The rearrangement links TRBV7-2 to TRBJ1-6, with D possibly being TRBD1 (6 bases). The germline gives CDR1 SGHTA, CDR2 FQGNSA. CDR3 size: 15 residues. V lost 2 bases and J 9 bases, leaving 14 bases between the germline ends. CDR3 bases: TGTGCCAGCAGCTTACAAACAGGGTCTACTTCACCCCTCCACTTT. Protein sequence: CASSLQTGSTSPLHF.

This chain uses TRBV11-2 with TRBJ1-2; D gene uncertain. Germline values: CDR1 SGHAT, CDR2 FQNNGV. The CDR3 loop spans 13 amino acids. V lost 2 bases and J 8 bases, leaving 12 bases between the germline ends. The CDR3 DNA reads as TGTGCCAGCAGCTTAAGTCGGCGGTCCGGCTACACCTTC. Residues: CASSLSRRSGYTF. Full variable domain (rest looked up from reference TRBV11-2 and TRBJ1-2): EAGVAQSPRYKIIEKRQSVAFWCNPISGHATLYWYQQILGQGPKLLIQFQNNGVVDDSQLPKDRFSAERLKGVDSTLKIQPAKLEDSAVYLCASSLSRRSGYTFGSGTRLTVV.

This clone showed up just a few times. The V gene is TRBV5-1, the J gene TRBJ2-6; TRBD2 might be the D (6 bases). The CDR3 contains 20 residues. V gave up 5 bases and J gave up 2 bases, with 26 bases separating them. Looked up from germline, CDR1 is SGHRS and CDR2 is YFSETQ. Here the CDR3 reads CASRPRQVGDFGPGANVLTF. The CDR3, as DNA: TGCGCCAGCAGACCTAGACAAGTAGGGGACTTTGGGCCTGGGGCCAACGTCCTGACTTTC.

The chain uses TRBV5-1 and TRBJ2-7; maybe TRBD2 (5 bases). The end of the DNA is better explained by TRBJ2-1, so the J call may be wrong. This CDR3 spans 17 amino acids. Germline V gene lookup returns CDR1 SGHRS and CDR2 YFSETQ. The CDR3 region is CASSLGRPSGIYNEQFF. The DNA of the CDR3 is TGCGCCAGCAGCTTGGGACGGCCGAGCGGAATATACAATGAGCAGTTCTTC.

The chain employs TRBV2 and TRBJ1-5; tentatively, D is TRBD1 (5 bases). Trimming shortened V by 4 bases and J by 2 bases, and 9 bases separated the two germline ends. CDR1 is SNHLY and CDR2 is FYNNEI in the germline V gene. The CDR3 has 14 residues. CDR3: CASSVGQRNQPQHF. DNA of the CDR3: TGTGCCAGCAGTGTGGGGCAACGCAATCAGCCCCAGCATTTT.

The chain uses TRBV2 and TRBJ2-7; the match to TRBD1 covers 8 bases. This CDR3 spans 14 amino acids. The ends lost 7 bases at V and 0 bases at J; junction bases unmatched: 5. Germline V gene lookup returns CDR1 SNHLY and CDR2 FYNNEI. CDR3: CASKRTGSSYEQYF. CDR3 DNA: TGTGCCAGCAAGAGGACAGGGAGCTCCTACGAGCAGTACTTC.

The rearrangement links TRBV7-2 to TRBJ2-3; 7 positions match TRBD2. This CDR3 spans 17 amino acids. V gave up 5 bases and J gave up 7 bases; unmatched junction bases: 18. In germline, CDR1 is SGHTA, CDR2 FQGNSA. DNA of the CDR3: TGTGCCAGCAGCGCCCAAGGAGCGGGGTTAGGCGAGAATACGCAGTATTTT. This sequence encodes CASSAQGAGLGENTQYF.

The gene calls are TRBV2 and TRBJ2-6; D is possibly TRBD2 (6 bases). V gave up 7 bases and J gave up 2 bases, with 12 bases separating them. CDR1 and CDR2 (germline): SNHLY, FYNNEI. CDR3 length equals 15 residues. The CDR3: CASTRDLAGANVLTF. The CDR3 nucleotides read TGTGCCAGCACGCGGGACTTGGCTGGGGCCAACGTCCTGACTTTC.

The chain employs TRBV4-1 and TRBJ2-3; the D gene is possibly TRBD1 (5 bases). Per the germline V gene, CDR1 is MGHRA and CDR2 is YSYEKL. The ends were cut back, 1 base at V and 1 base at J, with 18 bases in the middle. This CDR3 contains 18 residues. Here the CDR3 reads CASSQGGRNPGGTDTQYF. The CDR3 region has the DNA TGCGCCAGCAGCCAAGGGGGCAGGAACCCGGGCGGCACAGATACGCAGTATTTT.

The table lists this clone with a few counts. V is TRBV4-2 and J is TRBJ1-2, with 10 bases matching TRBD1. CDR3 length: 14 amino acids. Trimming took 5 bases from V and 4 from J; bases not matched to a gene: 4. Germline assignment: CDR1 LGHNA and CDR2 YNFKEQ. The CDR3 loop reads CASSSRTGGYGYTF. The CDR3 region has the DNA TGTGCCAGCAGCTCCAGGACAGGGGGCTATGGCTACACCTTC.

J is TRBJ2-2 and V is TRBV7-8, with 8 bases identical to TRBD1. With 4 bases clipped from V and 7 bases from J, the junction kept 11 bases outside the gene matches. Germline V gene data show CDR1 as SGHVS and CDR2 as FQNEAQ. The CDR3 extends over 16 amino acids. CDR3 sequence (DNA): TGTGCCAGCAGCTCCCGGCAGGGGGCATTTAGCGGGGAGCTGTTTTTT. This encodes CASSSRQGAFSGELFF.

Comments on this clone: The germline gene is not matched at one end of the junction; a read error may be the cause. Other DNA sequences from this sample encode an identical CDR3 as well. V gene TRBV7-2 combines with J gene TRBJ1-6, with 9 bases fitting TRBD1. Germline values: CDR1 SGHTA, CDR2 FQGNSA. The CDR3 has 14 amino acids. DNA for the CDR3: TGCGCCAGCAGCCAGGGACAGGGCGTATTACCCCTCCACTTT. Its protein product is CASSQGQGVLPLHF.

This clone was detected only a few times. This chain links TRBV4-1 with TRBJ1-5; a weak D match, TRBD1 (5 bases). Trimming cost V 3 bases and J 10 bases, with 19 bases left between them. The CDR3 runs 15 residues. Germline lookup yields CDR1 MGHRA and CDR2 YSYEKL. The CDR3: CASSQGDFFSEPQHF. The CDR3 nucleotides are TGCGCCAGCAGCCAGGGGGACTTTTTCTCAGAACCCCAGCATTTT.

The chain recombines TRBV19 with TRBJ2-6; D call uncertain. This CDR3 has 18 residues. Germline V CDR1 and CDR2: LNHDA, SQIVND (reference sequence). Trimming shortened V by 0 bases and J by 0 bases, and 12 bases separated the two germline ends. CDR3 loop: CASSIDLSLFSGANVLTF. The CDR3 DNA reads as TGTGCCAGTAGTATAGACTTAAGCCTTTTCTCTGGGGCCAACGTCCTGACTTTC.

V is TRBV2 and J is TRBJ2-3; TRBD2 matches 8 bases. From germline, CDR1 is SNHLY and CDR2 FYNNEI. V was clipped by 6 bases and J by 4 bases; unmatched bases: 9. The CDR3 loop spans 15 amino acids. CDR3 sequence (DNA): TGTGCCAGCAGCATCGGGGGGGGGCCCCCAGATACGCAGTATTTT. This codes for CASSIGGGPPDTQYF.

J is TRBJ1-2 and V is TRBV7-3; D might be TRBD1 (5 bases). This CDR3 is 12 amino acids long. V gave up 6 bases and J gave up 6 bases, with 11 bases separating them. CDR1 is SGHTA, CDR2 FQGTGA, per germline. CDR3 nucleotide sequence: TGTGCCAGCAGATCCAGGGTTCATGGCTACACCTTC. This translates into CASRSRVHGYTF.

The chain combines TRBV27 with TRBJ2-3; 13 bases fit TRBD2. Trimming cost V 7 bases and J 0 bases; bases outside gene matches: 10. The CDR3 is 18 residues long. CDR1 is MNHEY, CDR2 SMNVEV, per germline (reference sequence). In DNA, the CDR3 is TGTGCCAGCAAAACGCGACTAGCGGGGGGCCCTAGCACAGATACGCAGTATTTT. Protein: CASKTRLAGGPSTDTQYF.

V is TRBV13 and J is TRBJ1-6; a weak D match, TRBD1 (6 bases). V was cut by 3 bases and J by 7 bases, with 10 bases left in between. Germline V CDR1 and CDR2: PRHDT, FYEKMQ (reference sequence). This CDR3 has 14 amino acids. In nucleotides, the CDR3 is TGTGCCAGCAGCTTCAGGACAGAGAATTCACCCCTCCACTTT. It translates to CASSFRTENSPLHF.

The rearrangement uses TRBV19 and TRBJ1-1, with D unresolved. The CDR3 spans 13 residues. Germline V gene data show CDR1 as LNHDA and CDR2 as SQIVND (reference sequence). Trimming took 5 bases from V and 8 from J, leaving 15 bases between them. CDR3 sequence: CASSAAGGSEAFF. CDR3 sequence (DNA): TGTGCCAGTAGTGCAGCGGGAGGTTCGGAAGCTTTCTTT.

Notes on this clone: One junction end does not reproduce the germline sequence, and a read error may be involved. The rearrangement links TRBV11-1 to TRBJ1-1; no firm D call. From germline, CDR1 is SGHAT and CDR2 FQDESV (reference sequence). There are 13 residues in the CDR3. The CDR3 loop is CAGSFYRNTEAFF. CDR3 coding DNA: TGTGCCGGCAGCTTTTACAGGAACACTGAAGCTTTCTTT.

The V and J genes are TRBV5-4 and TRBJ2-5; no firm D call. The J call is doubtful: the DNA matches TRBJ2-7 better. CDR1 is SGHNT, CDR2 YYREEE, per germline (reference sequence). The CDR3 consists of 11 residues. The CDR3 DNA is TGTGCCAGCAGCGGGCAATACGAGCAGTACTTC. This codes for CASSGQYEQYF.

The J gene is TRBJ2-5, the V gene TRBV2; perhaps TRBD2 as D (6 bases). This CDR3 has 14 amino acids. Germline CDR1 reads SNHLY; CDR2 reads FYNNEI. V gave up 5 bases and J gave up 4 bases, with 14 bases separating them. In DNA, the CDR3 is TGTGCCAGCAGTCGCGGGACCTTAGGAGAGACCCAGTACTTC. Protein sequence: CASSRGTLGETQYF.